Listed below are T cell receptor beta chains from one sample, sequenced in a study of follicular helper T cells after annual influenza vaccination. TCRdb keeps only in-frame clones here, not all; method: immunoSEQ multiplex PCR. Of 10,000 or so clones in the sample, around 79% were seen once. The source was CXCR5- memory CD4+ T cells sorted from blood, collected 6 weeks after influenza vaccination. The receptors shown here come from an adult who received the influenza vaccine. CDR3s include the opening cysteine and the closing phenylalanine or tryptophan. A D gene is named only where the DNA matches it firmly. Clone size is given for some rows only: seen once, a few or many times, or a class if the clone is expanded.

j_call v_call clone_size d_call cdr3_nt cdr3_aa
TRBJ1-6 TRBV11-1 - TRBD1 TGTGCCAGCAGCCCACAGGGGGACTATAATTCACCCCTCCACTTT CASSPQGDYNSPLHF
TRBJ1-2 TRBV5-6 - - TGTGCCAGCAGCTTGATAGAGAACTATGGCTACACCTTC CASSLIENYGYTF
TRBJ2-3 TRBV5-6 - TRBD2 TGTGCCAGCAGCTGGGTGCGCGGGGGGCCTAGCACAGATACGCAGTATTTT CASSWVRGGPSTDTQYF
TRBJ2-7 TRBV10-3 few TRBD1 TGTGCCACCCAGACAGGGGTTGAGCAGTACTTC CATQTGVEQYF
TRBJ1-3 TRBV5-4 once TRBD1 TGTGCCAGCAGCACAACGGGACAGGGCGAGAACACCATATATTTT CASSTTGQGENTIYF
TRBJ1-1 TRBV11-2 - - TGTGCCAGCAGCAGGCAGGGGAACACTGAAGCTTTCTTT CASSRQGNTEAFF
TRBJ2-7 TRBV5-1 - TRBD1 TGCGCCAGCAGCCCAAGGACAGGGGACGAGCAGTACTTC CASSPRTGDEQYF
TRBJ2-7 TRBV27 - - TGTGCCAGCAGTTCCCCCGGGAACCTTTACGAGCAGTACTTC CASSSPGNLYEQYF
TRBJ2-3 TRBV19 - TRBD2 TGTGCCAGTAGTATAGGGGGGGGACGCACAGATACGCAGTATTTT CASSIGGGRTDTQYF
TRBJ1-2 TRBV6-5 - - TGTGCCACCCGGGGGCAGGGTGGCTACACCTTC CATRGQGGYTF
TRBJ1-3 TRBV5-6 once - TGTGCCAGCGAGGACTCTGGAAACACCATATATTTT CASEDSGNTIYF
TRBJ1-5 TRBV4-1 - - TGCGCCAGCAGCCAAAGACGGGAGGTCCATCAGCCCCAGCATTTT CASSQRREVHQPQHF
TRBJ2-5 TRBV5-5 - TRBD2 TGTGCCAGCAGCTTATATAGCGGGGGGGTGGAGACCCAGTACTTC CASSLYSGGVETQYF
TRBJ2-1 TRBV5-1 - - TGCGCCAGCAGCTTGGCCCGGAATGAGCAGTTCTTC CASSLARNEQFF
TRBJ1-5 TRBV2 - - TGTGCCAGCACAGTGGATAGCAATCAGCCCCAGCATTTT CASTVDSNQPQHF
TRBJ2-1 TRBV6-5 - TRBD2 TGTGCCAGCAGTTACTCGGTAGCGGGGGGGCTTGAGCAGTTCTTC CASSYSVAGGLEQFF
TRBJ2-7 TRBV9 - TRBD2 TGTGCCAGCAGCGTTGCGGGGGGTCGATCCTACGAGCAGTACTTC CASSVAGGRSYEQYF
TRBJ1-2 TRBV4-3 - TRBD1 TGCGCCAGCAGCCAGGACAGGGGGTACTATGGCTACACCTTC CASSQDRGYYGYTF
TRBJ1-1 TRBV28 - - TGTGCCAGCAGTGGGGGGACTGAAGCTTTCTTT CASSGGTEAFF
TRBJ1-2 TRBV4-2 - - TGTGCCAGCAGCCAAGAAGAGGGTTGGGGCTACACCTTC CASSQEEGWGYTF
TRBJ2-3 TRBV5-8 - - TGTGCCAGCAGCTTGAGTGGTCTCACAGATACGCAGTATTTT CASSLSGLTDTQYF
TRBJ2-3 TRBV2 - - TGTGCCAGCAGTGAAGGCGTGGGGGGCACAGATACGCAGTATTTT CASSEGVGGTDTQYF
TRBJ2-1 TRBV15 - - TGTGCCACCAGCAGTGGTATAGGGACAACGATATACAATGAGCAGTTCTTC CATSSGIGTTIYNEQFF
TRBJ2-7 TRBV19 - - TGTGCCAGTAGCCGAGGACAGTACGAGCAGTACTTC CASSRGQYEQYF
TRBJ2-1 TRBV11-3 - TRBD2 TGTGCCAGCAGCCCCTGGGGACTAGCGGGGGGGGTAGATGAGCAGTTCTTC CASSPWGLAGGVDEQFF
TRBJ2-7 TRBV29-1 - TRBD1 TGCAGCACCCGGGACAGGGGAGGCTACGAGCAGTACTTC CSTRDRGGYEQYF
TRBJ1-2 TRBV4-3 - - TGCGCCAGCAGCCAAGATGTGGGGAACTATGGCTACACCTTC CASSQDVGNYGYTF
TRBJ2-7 TRBV5-8 - - TGTGCCAGCAGCTTGCCCTCCTACGAGCAGTACTTC CASSLPSYEQYF
TRBJ1-6 TRBV2 - TRBD1 TGTGCCAGCAGTTCTCCCTCGACAGGGAACAATTCACCCCTCCACTTT CASSSPSTGNNSPLHF
TRBJ1-1 TRBV9 - - TGTGCCAGCAGCTCCGGGGGTACTGTCACTGAAGCTTTCTTT CASSSGGTVTEAFF
TRBJ1-3 TRBV18 - TRBD1 TGTGCCAGCTCACTTGACAGGGGCCTCGGAAACACCATATATTTT CASSLDRGLGNTIYF
TRBJ1-6 TRBV7-2 - - TGTGCCAGCAGCTTTGGTTCGGGGGCGGGTTCACCCCTCCACTTT CASSFGSGAGSPLHF
TRBJ1-6 TRBV5-6 once - TGTGCCAGCAACGAACAAACAAATTCACCCCTCCACTTT CASNEQTNSPLHF
TRBJ2-1 TRBV6-6 - - TGTGCCAGCAGCCGCGGGGAGAGCTCCTACAATGAGCAGTTCTTC CASSRGESSYNEQFF
TRBJ2-7 TRBV18 - - TGTGCCAGCTCACCGCAGGGCCGCGGGTCCTACGAGCAGTACTTC CASSPQGRGSYEQYF
TRBJ2-7 TRBV27 - TRBD2 TGTGCCAGCAGTTTGGGGGGGGGTAATTCTAGGTACGAGCAGTACTTC CASSLGGGNSRYEQYF
TRBJ2-2 TRBV6-5 - - TGTGCCAGCAGTTACTGGGCATCCACCGGGGAGCTGTTTTTT CASSYWASTGELFF
TRBJ2-1 TRBV18 once - TGTGCCAGCTCACCCCTGCCGGGGGTACTCAATGAGCAGTTCTTC CASSPLPGVLNEQFF
TRBJ1-6 TRBV9 once - TGTGCCAGCAGCGTCGGGTATGCTTCACCCCTCCACTTT CASSVGYASPLHF
TRBJ2-3 TRBV9 - TRBD2 TGTGCCAGCAGCCGGCTACTAGCGGGGGGTCCAGATACGCAGTATTTT CASSRLLAGGPDTQYF
TRBJ1-2 TRBV9 - TRBD1 TGTGCCAGCAGCGATTTAAGAAGGACAGGGATTTTATCCTTC CASSDLRRTGILSF
TRBJ1-1 TRBV15 - TRBD1 TGTGCCACCAGCAACAGCGACGACAGGGGGAACACTGAAGCTTTCTTT CATSNSDDRGNTEAFF
TRBJ2-6 TRBV7-3 once TRBD2 TGTGCCAGCAGCCCCACGGGGGGTTCTGGGGCCAACGTCCTGACTTTC CASSPTGGSGANVLTF
TRBJ2-3 TRBV7-3 - - TGTGCCAGCAGCTTAAGGGGCGGGGCGAGCACAGATACGCAGTATTTT CASSLRGGASTDTQYF
TRBJ1-3 TRBV5-1 - TRBD1 TGCGCCAGCAGCTCCGGCGGCGGGACAGCTAAGACCAGCGGTGACACCATATATTTT CASSSGGGTAKTSGDTIYF
TRBJ1-2 TRBV7-2 - TRBD1 TGTGCCAGCAGCCCCGGACAGGGGTATGGCTACACCTTC CASSPGQGYGYTF
TRBJ2-7 TRBV27 - - TGTGCCAGCAGAGAGACTAGCTGGGGGCACGAGCAGTACTTC CASRETSWGHEQYF
TRBJ1-2 TRBV30 - TRBD1 TGTGCCTGGTACAGGGGTTTTCGGTGCGGCTACACCTTC CAWYRGFRCGYTF
TRBJ1-1 TRBV6-5 - - TGTGCCAGCAGTTACCCACGCCTGTTCTATGCTCCTTTCTTT CASSYPRLFYAPFF
TRBJ2-5 TRBV11-3 - - TGTGCCAGCAGCCGAGGGTGGGGGGAGACCCAGTACTTC CASSRGWGETQYF
TRBJ1-2 TRBV4-3 - - TGCGCCAGCAGCCAGGAAGTCGGCTATGGCTACACCTTC CASSQEVGYGYTF
TRBJ1-2 TRBV5-5 - - TGTGCCAGCAGCTTGGAATTTAGGGGGTACTTTGGCTACACCTTC CASSLEFRGYFGYTF
TRBJ2-2 TRBV4-1 - - TGCGCCAGCAACCCAATCGGGGGGCGGCGGACCGGGGAGCTGTTTTTT CASNPIGGRRTGELFF
TRBJ1-1 TRBV19 - TRBD1 TGTGCCAGTAGTGTGGCGTTTGGACAGGAATTGAACACTGAAGCTTTCTTT CASSVAFGQELNTEAFF
TRBJ2-1 TRBV7-8 - - TGTGCCAGCAGCTTAGAATGGGTCTCCTACAATGAGCAGTTCTTC CASSLEWVSYNEQFF